The entry that follows covers one T cell receptor beta chain sequence. The specificity of this receptor is unknown. No clone much larger than this one lies a single base away; base qualities are absent. The donors were healthy, HIV-negative adults who had no recently reported acute infections or vaccinations. Only Caucasian adults living in Nashville, Tennessee, USA were represented among the donors. CD4+ T cells were enriched by magnetic negative selection, after which naive cells were positively selected on CD45RA and the negative fraction was taken as the memory subset. After blood collection by leukapheresis, PBMCs were isolated using Ficoll-Histopaque density gradient centrifugation and then cryopreserved in the vapor phase of liquid nitrogen. Analytical flow cytometry was used to check the purity and quantity of each magnetically sorted T cell population. From each sorted fraction, genomic DNA was isolated and quantified by UV absorbance on a Nanodrop 2000c.

V lost 2 bases and J lost 3 bases; the stretch between them is 15 bases long. The CDR3 numbers 16 residues from cysteine through phenylalanine. Only CDR3 DNA remains: 48 bases, in frame from the first base. CDR1 SGHRS and CDR2 YFSETQ are derived from the germline V gene. This entry is derived from a study of shared clonotypes between healthy human individuals (dated by TCRdb to 2020 to 2022). Concerning the study at large: The cohort comprised two women and three men aged 18 to 49 years. To increase sequencing depth and limit assay-specific biases, different laboratories used diverse techniques to prepare libraries and sequence TCR repertoires. For each donor, three plates each were used for CD4 naive and CD4 memory, two plates were used for CD8 naive, and one plate was used for CD8 memory. To estimate repertoire size and how much clonotype sharing occurs between individuals, the study deeply sequenced the blood TCR repertoires of about five healthy adults. Between about 0.85 and 10 billion PBMCs per donor were obtained by leukapheresis. Study-level results and caveats: Incomplete sequencing was indicated by rarefaction of sorted-subset datasets, despite the large sequencing depth. Because the study included only a small number of donors, the genetic and exposure-history diversity represented was limited. Sampling was restricted to blood, and TCR repertoires in tissue are likely to differ from TCR repertoires in blood. When several donors were compared, the shared fraction of clonotypes was about 5.5% for naive CD4, around 4% for naive CD8, 2.3% for memory CD4, and 0.3% to 0.5% for memory CD8. Compared with non-shared clonotypes, the clonotypes found in all four sorted-subset donors had higher generation probabilities. Naive subsets generally had larger estimated clonotype richness than memory subsets. Pairwise subsampling indicated that sequencing depth was expected to affect the degree of clonotype sharing among donors.

Using the deep immunoSEQ assay, TCR CDR3 regions were amplified from genomic DNA by multiplex PCR. Genomic DNA extracted from each cell subset was distributed evenly over all wells of several immunoSEQ 96-well plates, and each plate served as one replicate. For sorted subsets, around 200 ng genomic DNA, equal to some 28,000 T cell genomes, was loaded into each replicate PCR. Purified libraries were measured with a Qubit 3.0 fluorometer, size-checked on a Bioanalyzer 2100, and measured again with the KAPA Library Quantification kit. A separate single-read 150-cycle Illumina NextSeq 550 flow cell was used to sequence each immunoSEQ 96-well plate. The original pipeline was this. Because the immunoSEQ output included only junctional sequences and no quality scores, the filtering could not be the same as the filtering used for full-length reads. To assign V/J genes and CDR3, sequences were annotated using PyIR, a Python wrapper for IgBLAST v1.9, with IMGT germline references. Reads were filtered out if the reads had weak V/J assignments (E-value above 1e-6), no CDR3, stop codons, out-of-frame junctions, or ambiguous translated residues. V3J clonotypes were defined as sequences sharing an identical inferred V gene, J gene, and CDR3 amino acid sequence. Percentage overlap between repertoires was computed as shared unique clonotypes divided by the size of the smaller repertoire. Richness of each repertoire was evaluated using RTK rarefaction, the Chao1 estimator, and Recon v2.1 estimates of unobserved clonotypes. For all TCRbeta clonotypes obtained by the gDNA method from four donors, generation probabilities were computed with OLGA. TCRdb took this table from immuneACCESS and kept in-frame rearrangements with V and J called. Such tables lack part of the clones; where checked against another copy, unresolved V genes explain under half of the gap, and the rest is unexplained. The V and J calls and clone size were taken over from that table, and D and trimming were inferred from the DNA. In this sample the table shows 2 million to 2.5 million clones, 85% to 95% of which occur a single time. The ten biggest clones cover around 0.35% of the sample.

The TCR originated in a man aged 18 to 29 in good health. Some clones in this sample may be carry-over from other donors' samples. The sample comprised naive CD4+ T cells from PBMCs. The sample's cell subset or site label, in plain terms: CD45RA+ positively selected. Here the chain combines TRBV5-1 and TRBJ2-1, with no confident D gene call. The CDR3 protein sequence reads: CASSFSGRLDYNEQFF. The bases read TGCGCCAGCAGCTTCTCCGGGCGACTGGACTACAATGAGCAGTTCTTC.